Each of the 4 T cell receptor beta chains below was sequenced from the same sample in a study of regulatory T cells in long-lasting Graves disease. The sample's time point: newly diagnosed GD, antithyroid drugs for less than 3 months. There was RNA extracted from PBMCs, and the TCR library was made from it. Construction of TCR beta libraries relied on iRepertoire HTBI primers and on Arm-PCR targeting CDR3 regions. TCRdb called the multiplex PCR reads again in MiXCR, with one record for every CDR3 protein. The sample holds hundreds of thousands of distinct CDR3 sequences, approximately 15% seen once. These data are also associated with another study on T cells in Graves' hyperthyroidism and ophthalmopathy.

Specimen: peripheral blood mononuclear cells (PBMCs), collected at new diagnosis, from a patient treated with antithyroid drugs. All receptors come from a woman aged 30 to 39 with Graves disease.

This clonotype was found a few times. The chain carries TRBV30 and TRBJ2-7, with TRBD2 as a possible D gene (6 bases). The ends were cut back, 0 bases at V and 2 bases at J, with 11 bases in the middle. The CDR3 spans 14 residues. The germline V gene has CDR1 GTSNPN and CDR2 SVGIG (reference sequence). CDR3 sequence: CAWSVGAGAYEQYF. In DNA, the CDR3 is TGTGCCTGGAGTGTTGGAGCGGGTGCCTACGAGCAGTACTTC.

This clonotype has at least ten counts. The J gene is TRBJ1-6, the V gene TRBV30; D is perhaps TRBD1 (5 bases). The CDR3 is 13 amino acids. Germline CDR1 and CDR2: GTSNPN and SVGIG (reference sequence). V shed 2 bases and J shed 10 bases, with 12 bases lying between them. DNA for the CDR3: TGTGCCTGGAGTCGGGACCCAAGATCACCCCTCCACTTT. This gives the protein CAWSRDPRSPLHF. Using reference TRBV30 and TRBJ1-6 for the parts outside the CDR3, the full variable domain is SQTIHQWPATLVQPVGSPLSLECTVEGTSNPNLYWYRQAAGRGLQLLFYSVGIGQISSEVPQNLSASRPQDRQFILSSKKLLLSDSGFYLCAWSRDPRSPLHFGNGTRLTVT.

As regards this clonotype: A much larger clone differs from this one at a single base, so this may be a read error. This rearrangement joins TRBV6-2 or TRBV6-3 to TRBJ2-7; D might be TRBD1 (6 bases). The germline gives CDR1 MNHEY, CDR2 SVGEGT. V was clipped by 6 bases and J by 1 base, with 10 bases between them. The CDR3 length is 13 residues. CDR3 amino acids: CASRYRDSYEQYF. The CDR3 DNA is TGTGCCAGCAGATACAGGGATTCCTACGAGCAGTACTTC.

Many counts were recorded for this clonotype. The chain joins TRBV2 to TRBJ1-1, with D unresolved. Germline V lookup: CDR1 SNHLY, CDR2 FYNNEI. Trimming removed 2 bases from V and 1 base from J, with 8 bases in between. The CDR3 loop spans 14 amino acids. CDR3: CASSELRANTEAFF. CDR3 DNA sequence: TGTGCCAGCAGTGAACTCCGTGCGAACACTGAAGCTTTCTTT.